A selection of T cell receptor beta chains follows, all from one sample in a study of blood T cell repertoires in COVID-19. Libraries were prepared by immunoSEQ multiplex PCR; TCRdb keeps only in-frame clonotypes and omits some of them. The table records 320,000 or so clones, approximately 81% of them present only once. The sequenced sample consisted of PBMCs or T cells enriched from blood (not recorded which). The receptor set was obtained from a young woman who had been exposed to COVID-19. CDR3s include the opening cysteine and the closing phenylalanine or tryptophan. A D gene is named only where the DNA matches it firmly. Size values are once, few and many counts, or a class for expanded clones, and some rows have none.

>NA|TRBV29-1|TRBJ1-2|NA
TGCAGCGCCATGTGGCAGGGTGGCTACACCTTC
CSAMWQGGYTF
>once|TRBV28|TRBJ2-3|NA
TGTGCCAGCAGTTTCCAAAACCACCGATGGGCAGGGGCCGGAGATACGCAGTATTTT
CASSFQNHRWAGAGDTQYF
>NA|TRBV11-2|TRBJ2-2|TRBD2
TGTGCCAGCAGCTTTAAGGCTAGCGGGAGCTCGAACACCGGGGAGCTGTTTTTT
CASSFKASGSSNTGELFF
>NA|TRBV3-1/TRBV3-2|TRBJ2-2|NA
TGTGCCAGCAGCCCACAGGTATCCGGGGAGCTGTTTTTT
CASSPQVSGELFF
>NA|TRBV5-5|TRBJ2-7|NA
TGTGCCAGCAGCTTGGTTGGGACACTAAACTACGAGCAGTACTTC
CASSLVGTLNYEQYF
>NA|TRBV9|TRBJ2-7|NA
TGTGCCAGCAGCACACGGGAATCCTACGAGCAGTACTTC
CASSTRESYEQYF
>NA|TRBV27|TRBJ1-2|TRBD1
TGTGCCAGCAGTTTTACAGGGGGCCCTAACTATGGCTACACCTTC
CASSFTGGPNYGYTF
>few|TRBV6-5|TRBJ1-2|TRBD1
TGTGCCAGCAGTTACTTGGACAGGTCCTATGGCTACACCTTC
CASSYLDRSYGYTF
>NA|TRBV6-5|TRBJ2-7|TRBD1
TGTGCCAGCAGTCAGGGCAGGGGGCTAGACGAGCAGTACTTC
CASSQGRGLDEQYF
>NA|TRBV5-1|TRBJ1-1|NA
TGCGCCAGCAGCTTGTCAGACAGCCACACTGAAGCTTTCTTT
CASSLSDSHTEAFF
>few|TRBV28|TRBJ2-4|TRBD2
TGTGCCAGTAGCGGGGGGGCGGCCAAAAACATTCAGTACTTC
CASSGGAAKNIQYF
>NA|TRBV7-9|TRBJ2-7|TRBD2
TGTGCCAGCAGCTTATCCGGGAGGGGCTACGAGCAGTACTTC
CASSLSGRGYEQYF
>NA|TRBV20-1|TRBJ2-1|TRBD2
TGCAGTGCTAGTGAGCGGGGGTGGAATGAGCAGTTCTTC
CSASERGWNEQFF
>NA|TRBV4-2|TRBJ1-3|NA
TGTGCCAGCAGCCAAGATGGGGGCCGGTCTGGAAACACCATATATTTT
CASSQDGGRSGNTIYF
>NA|TRBV28|TRBJ1-4|TRBD1
TGTGCCACCCGCGAGGGGGCGAATGAAAAACTGTTTTTT
CATREGANEKLFF
>NA|TRBV27|TRBJ2-5|NA
TGTGCCAGCAGCTTAACCGGAGGGCCCGAGACCCAGTACTTC
CASSLTGGPETQYF
>NA|TRBV6-5|TRBJ2-7|TRBD1
TGTGCCAGCGATCGGGACAGGGGTATCTACGAGCAGTACTTC
CASDRDRGIYEQYF
>NA|TRBV5-1|TRBJ1-3|TRBD1
TGCGCCAGCAGCTTGCAGACAGGGTTCAGAGACACCATATATTTT
CASSLQTGFRDTIYF
>NA|TRBV6-2/TRBV6-3|TRBJ2-1|TRBD2
TGTGCCAGCAGTTACTCGGCGGGAGGGCCGGGAAATGAGCAGTTCTTC
CASSYSAGGPGNEQFF
>NA|TRBV3-1/TRBV3-2|TRBJ1-3|TRBD1
TGTGCCAGCAGCCATTACTGGGACAGGACCTCGCAATCAGGAAACACCATATATTTT
CASSHYWDRTSQSGNTIYF
>NA|TRBV5-5|TRBJ1-3|NA
TGTGCCAGCAGCTTCACAGGGCTGCTTTCTGGAAACACCATATATTTT
CASSFTGLLSGNTIYF
>NA|TRBV6-5|TRBJ2-3|TRBD2
TGTGCCAGCACCCCGGGTAGCGGGGGTACAGATACGCAGTATTTT
CASTPGSGGTDTQYF
>NA|TRBV4-1|TRBJ2-7|NA
TGCGCCAGCAGCCAAGTTCAAGAGACAGGTATCTACGAGCAGTACTTC
CASSQVQETGIYEQYF
>NA|TRBV11-2|TRBJ1-2|NA
TGTGCCAGCAGCACTCCCCGCCGGGGTTCGCCCTATGGCTACACCTTC
CASSTPRRGSPYGYTF
>NA|TRBV9|TRBJ2-3|TRBD2
TGTGCCAGCAGCGTAGATGGAGCGGGAGAATCAGATACGCAGTATTTT
CASSVDGAGESDTQYF
>NA|TRBV11-3|TRBJ1-2|TRBD1
TGTGCCAGCAGCCTGGGTACCGGGACAGCTAACTATGGCTACACCTTC
CASSLGTGTANYGYTF
>NA|TRBV29-1|TRBJ2-7|TRBD1
TGCAGCGTTGTTCGGGACAGGGGGCACCACGAGCAGTACTTC
CSVVRDRGHHEQYF
>NA|TRBV27|TRBJ1-1|NA
TGTGCCAGCAGTGGGGCAGGGAGGCCTGAAGCTTTCTTT
CASSGAGRPEAFF
>NA|TRBV18|TRBJ1-4|NA
TGTGCCAGCTCACCAGGGACACTCAATGAAAAACTGTTTTTT
CASSPGTLNEKLFF
>NA|TRBV3-1/TRBV3-2|TRBJ2-7|TRBD1
TGTGCCAGCAGCCGATGGACAGGGGGGGATTTTTCCTACGAGCAGTACTTC
CASSRWTGGDFSYEQYF
>NA|TRBV3-1/TRBV3-2|TRBJ1-2|NA
TGTGCCAGCAGCCAGGAGGGAGAACCCTATGGCTACACCTTC
CASSQEGEPYGYTF
>NA|TRBV9|TRBJ2-1|NA
TGTGCCAGCAGCCTAAGGAGCTGGGGGCATGAGCAGTTCTTC
CASSLRSWGHEQFF
>NA|TRBV6-5|TRBJ1-2|TRBD1
TGTGCCAGCAGGGGACAGAACTATGGCTACACCTTC
CASRGQNYGYTF
>many|TRBV7-8|TRBJ1-2|TRBD1
TGTGCCAGCAGCGAAGGGACAGTATCCCACTACACCTTC
CASSEGTVSHYTF
>NA|TRBV6-5|TRBJ1-5|NA
TGTGCCAGCGCCTCGAAGGGGGATCAGCCCCAGCATTTT
CASASKGDQPQHF
>NA|TRBV28|TRBJ2-7|NA
TGTGCCAGCTATACAGGGGGGGCCTACGAGCAGTACTTC
CASYTGGAYEQYF
>NA|TRBV4-2|TRBJ2-7|TRBD1
TGTGCCAGCAGCCAGATCGACAGGGGGCCCCCCTACGAGCAGTACTTC
CASSQIDRGPPYEQYF
>NA|TRBV11-2|TRBJ2-2|NA
TGTGCCAGCAGCTTAGTAGCCTCGGGCACCGGGGAGCTGTTTTTT
CASSLVASGTGELFF
>NA|TRBV7-3|TRBJ2-5|NA
TGTGCCAGCGTTTCGGGGGAGACCCAGTACTTC
CASVSGETQYF
>NA|TRBV3-1/TRBV3-2|TRBJ2-3|TRBD2
TGTGCCAGCAGCCGGACTAGCGGGGGGGGCACAGATACGCAGTATTTT
CASSRTSGGGTDTQYF
>NA|TRBV2|TRBJ2-5|TRBD1
TGTGCCGCCCGAACAGGGGGAGAGACCCAGTACTTC
CAARTGGETQYF
>NA|TRBV27|TRBJ2-5|NA
TGTGCCAGCACCCCTCTGACAGGACAAGAGACCCAGTACTTC
CASTPLTGQETQYF
>NA|TRBV2|TRBJ1-5|TRBD1
TGTGCCAGCGAAGGTACAGGGGGCGCCTATAGCAATCAGCCCCAGCATTTT
CASEGTGGAYSNQPQHF
>NA|TRBV19|TRBJ1-2|NA
TGTGCCAGTAGTACACCGGGACTTTCATATGGCTACACCTTC
CASSTPGLSYGYTF
>few|TRBV5-4|TRBJ2-3|TRBD2
TGTGCCAGCAGCTTGCCATCTAGCGGGGGGTACACAGATACGCAGTATTTT
CASSLPSSGGYTDTQYF
>NA|TRBV4-1|TRBJ1-2|NA
TGCGCCAGCAGTCCTTTCCTAATCTCTAACTATGGCTACACCTTC
CASSPFLISNYGYTF
>few|TRBV2|TRBJ1-6|NA
TGTGCCAGCAGTGAACAGGGGAACTCACCCCTCCACTTT
CASSEQGNSPLHF
>once|TRBV7-9|TRBJ2-1|TRBD2
TGTGCCAGCAGCTTAACTAGCGGGGTGAAAAAAAATGAGCAGTTCTTC
CASSLTSGVKKNEQFF
>NA|TRBV7-6|TRBJ2-7|TRBD2
TGTGCCAGCAGCTTAGAACTAGCGGGCGACTACGAGCAGTACTTC
CASSLELAGDYEQYF
>NA|TRBV19|TRBJ2-1|TRBD2
TGTGCCAGTAGGGGGACTAGCGGTTACTCCTACAATGAGCAGTTCTTC
CASRGTSGYSYNEQFF
>NA|TRBV4-1|TRBJ2-7|NA
TGCGCCAGCAGCCAAGGGTGGGCAAGGGGGACCTACGAGCAGTACTTC
CASSQGWARGTYEQYF
>NA|TRBV28|TRBJ2-5|TRBD2
TGTGCCAGCAGTCCCTCTAGCGGGCAAGCTCAGACCCAGTACTTC
CASSPSSGQAQTQYF
>NA|TRBV28|TRBJ1-1|NA
TGTGCCAGCAGTCGGGGCCCGGGGGTGGGGACTGAAGCTTTCTTT
CASSRGPGVGTEAFF
>NA|TRBV11-3|TRBJ2-1|TRBD1
TGTGCCAGCAGCTTACGCGACAGGGAGAACAATGAGCAGTTCTTC
CASSLRDRENNEQFF
>NA|TRBV20-1|TRBJ2-5|NA
TGCAGTGCTAGTAGACAGAGGAGTCGAAGATCCCAAGAGACCCAGTACTTC
CSASRQRSRRSQETQYF